This T cell receptor beta chain was recorded in a study of cytomegalovirus exposure and HLA in healthy donors. The germline V and J ends were trimmed by 1 base and 7 bases, with 14 bases remaining between them. The CDR3 runs 15 residues. The germline V gene has CDR1 MNHNS and CDR2 SASEGT. A few counts support this clone. The PCR had 60 Vbeta and 13 Jbeta primers. Measured with immunoSEQ multiplex PCR; TCRdb has only the in-frame clones, and not every one. The top ten clones hold roughly 1.3% of a sample with about 140,000 clones, roughly two thirds of them seen once. The gene calls are TRBV6-1 and TRBJ1-5; a weak D match, TRBD1 (5 bases). This clonotype originated in a woman in her thirties or forties in good health and CMV-seronegative. The sequenced sample was PBMCs. The CDR3 spells CASSEGGMSRQPQHF. For the CDR3, the DNA is TGTGCCAGCAGTGAAGGGGGCATGTCAAGGCAGCCCCAGCATTTT.